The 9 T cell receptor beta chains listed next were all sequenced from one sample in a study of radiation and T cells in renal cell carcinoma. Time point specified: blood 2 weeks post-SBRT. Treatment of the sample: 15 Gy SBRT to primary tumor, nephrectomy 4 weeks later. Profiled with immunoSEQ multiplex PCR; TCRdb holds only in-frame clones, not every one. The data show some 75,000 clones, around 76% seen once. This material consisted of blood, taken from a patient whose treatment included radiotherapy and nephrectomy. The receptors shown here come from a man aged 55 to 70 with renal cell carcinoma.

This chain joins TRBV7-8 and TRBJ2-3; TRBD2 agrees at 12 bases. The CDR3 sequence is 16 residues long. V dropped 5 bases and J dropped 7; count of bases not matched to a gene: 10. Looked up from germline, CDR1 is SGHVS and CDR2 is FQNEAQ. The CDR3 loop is CASSARTSGTINTQYF. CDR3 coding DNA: TGTGCCAGCAGCGCCAGGACTAGCGGGACGATAAATACGCAGTATTTT.

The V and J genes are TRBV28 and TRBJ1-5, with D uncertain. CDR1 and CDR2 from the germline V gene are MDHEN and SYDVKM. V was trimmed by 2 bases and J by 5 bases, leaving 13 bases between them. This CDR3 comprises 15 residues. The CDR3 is CASSLRSGVHQPQHF. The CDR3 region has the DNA TGTGCCAGCAGTTTAAGGTCCGGGGTGCATCAGCCCCAGCATTTT.

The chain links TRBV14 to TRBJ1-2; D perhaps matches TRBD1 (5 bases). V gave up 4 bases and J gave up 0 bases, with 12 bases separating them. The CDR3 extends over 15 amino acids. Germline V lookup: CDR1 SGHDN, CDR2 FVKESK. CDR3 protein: CASSRHPGPNYGYTF. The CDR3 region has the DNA TGTGCCAGCAGCCGCCATCCGGGGCCTAACTATGGCTACACCTTC.

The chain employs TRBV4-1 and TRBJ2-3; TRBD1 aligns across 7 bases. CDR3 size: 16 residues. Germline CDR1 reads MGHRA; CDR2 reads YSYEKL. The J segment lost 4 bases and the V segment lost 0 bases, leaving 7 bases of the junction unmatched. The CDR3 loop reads CASSQETGTPPDTQYF. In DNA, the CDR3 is TGCGCCAGCAGCCAAGAGACAGGGACCCCCCCAGATACGCAGTATTTT.

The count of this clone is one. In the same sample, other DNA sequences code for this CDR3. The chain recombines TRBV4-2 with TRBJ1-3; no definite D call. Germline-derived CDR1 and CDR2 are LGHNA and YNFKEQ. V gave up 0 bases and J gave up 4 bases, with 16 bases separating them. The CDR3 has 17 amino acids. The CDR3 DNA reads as TGTGCCAGCAGCCAAGATCTGGGTAGGAGAAAAGGAAACACCATATATTTT. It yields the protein CASSQDLGRRKGNTIYF.

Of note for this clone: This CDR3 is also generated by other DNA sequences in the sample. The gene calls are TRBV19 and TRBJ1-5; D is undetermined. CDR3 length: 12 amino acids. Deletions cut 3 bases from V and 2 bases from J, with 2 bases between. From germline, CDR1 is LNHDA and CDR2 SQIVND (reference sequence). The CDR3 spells CASSIGNQPQHF. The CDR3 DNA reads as TGTGCCAGTAGTATTGGCAATCAGCCCCAGCATTTT.

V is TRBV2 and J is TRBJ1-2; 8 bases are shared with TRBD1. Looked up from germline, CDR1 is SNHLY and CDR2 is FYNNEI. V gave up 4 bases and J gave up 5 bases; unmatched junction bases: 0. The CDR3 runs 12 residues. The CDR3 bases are TGTGCCAGCAGTGGGACAGGGTATGGCTACACCTTC. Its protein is CASSGTGYGYTF.

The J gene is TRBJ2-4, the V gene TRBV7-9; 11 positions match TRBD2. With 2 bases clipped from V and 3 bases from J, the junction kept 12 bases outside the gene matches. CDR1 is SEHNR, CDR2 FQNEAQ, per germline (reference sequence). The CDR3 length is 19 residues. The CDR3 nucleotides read TGTGCCAGCAGCTTAACTAGCGGGAGTTTGAGGGGCTACAAAAACATTCAGTACTTC. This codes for CASSLTSGSLRGYKNIQYF.

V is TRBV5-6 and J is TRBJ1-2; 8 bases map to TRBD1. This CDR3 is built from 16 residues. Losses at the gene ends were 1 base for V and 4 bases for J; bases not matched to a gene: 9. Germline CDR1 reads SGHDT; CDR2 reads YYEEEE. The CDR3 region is CASSLWPDRDSYGYTF. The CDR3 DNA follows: TGTGCCAGCAGCTTGTGGCCGGACAGGGACTCCTATGGCTACACCTTC.